The 8 T cell receptor beta chains reported below all come from one sample, sequenced in a study of control samples from healthy donors and cancer patients. Only in-frame clones appear in the TCRdb table, and some are missing; sequencing was by immunoSEQ multiplex PCR. Among roughly 170,000 clones, 90% to 95% were seen once, and the ten largest hold approximately 1.4%. Source material: blood. The receptors shown here come from a woman between 18 and 29 years old in good health.

The chain recombines TRBV28 with TRBJ1-6; possible D gene TRBD1, 5 bases. CDR1 and CDR2 (germline): MDHEN, SYDVKM. The CDR3 has 13 residues. The V and J ends lost 6 bases and 11 bases respectively, with 14 bases between them. CDR3 bases: TGTGCCAGCAGACCCAGGACACGAGCACCCCTCCACTTT. Translated, it gives CASRPRTRAPLHF. The whole variable domain, remainder taken from reference TRBV28 and TRBJ1-6, is DVKVTQSSRYLVKRTGEKVFLECVQDMDHENMFWYRQDPGLGLRLIYFSYDVKMKEKGDIPEGYSVSREKKERFSLILESASTNQTSMYLCASRPRTRAPLHFGNGTRLTVT.

The chain recombines TRBV5-6 with TRBJ1-5, with 7 bases fitting TRBD1. This CDR3 is 16 amino acids long. From germline, CDR1 is SGHDT and CDR2 YYEEEE. The V and J ends lost 2 bases and 3 bases, in that order; junction bases with no gene match: 8. CDR3 in amino acids: CASSLHDRAINQPQHF. DNA of the CDR3: TGTGCCAGCAGCTTACACGACAGGGCGATCAATCAGCCCCAGCATTTT.

V usage is TRBV15 and J usage is TRBJ2-3; 9 nucleotides align to TRBD2. V trimming: 3 bases; J trimming: 5 bases; junction bases outside the gene matches: 3. The CDR3 runs to 14 residues. Germline CDR1 and CDR2: LNHNV and YYDKDF (reference sequence). CDR3 residues: CATSSGGGVDTQYF. CDR3 bases: TGTGCCACCAGCAGTGGCGGGGGGGTAGATACGCAGTATTTT. The complete variable domain, with remaining parts taken from reference TRBV15 and TRBJ2-3, reads DAMVIQNPRYQVTQFGKPVTLSCSQTLNHNVMYWYQQKSSQAPKLLFHYYDKDFNNEADTPDNFQSRRPNTSFCFLDIRSPGLGDTAMYLCATSSGGGVDTQYFGPGTRLTVL.

The chain couples TRBV12-3 or TRBV12-4 to TRBJ1-5; the D is unclear. Trimming stripped 3 bases from V and 8 bases from J, with 5 bases between. This CDR3 comprises 11 residues. CDR3 region: CASSFQKPQHF. The CDR3 nucleotides read TGTGCCAGCAGTTTTCAGAAGCCCCAGCATTTT.

The table lists this clone with a count of one. This rearrangement joins TRBV2 to TRBJ2-7; D is possibly TRBD2 (6 bases). Deletions cut 4 bases from V and 0 bases from J, with 13 bases between. CDR1 and CDR2 from the germline V gene are SNHLY and FYNNEI. This CDR3 has 15 amino acids. As DNA, the CDR3 is TGTGCCAGCAGTGGTGGAGGGTCAAGCTCCTACGAGCAGTACTTC. Translated: CASSGGGSSSYEQYF.

The chain links TRBV3-1 (or the pseudogene TRBV3-2) to TRBJ2-2; D perhaps matches TRBD2 (5 bases). CDR3 size: 17 residues. The germline gives CDR1 LGHDT, CDR2 YNNKEL (reference sequence). Trimming shortened V by 0 bases and J by 1 base, and 12 bases separated the two germline ends. The CDR3 protein is CASSQELARGNTGELFF. The CDR3 coding sequence is TGTGCCAGCAGCCAAGAGCTCGCCCGGGGGAACACCGGGGAGCTGTTTTTT.

This clone appeared once. The CDR3 DNA is TGTGCCAGCACCGCGACAGGGCTAGGAGGCTACACCTTC. It encodes CASTATGLGGYTF. The J gene is TRBJ1-2, the V gene TRBV4-2, with 7 bases matching TRBD1. The CDR3 runs to 13 residues. The V gene end was trimmed by 7 bases and the J gene end by 8 bases; junction bases not matched to a gene: 10. Germline V gene lookup returns CDR1 LGHNA and CDR2 YNFKEQ.

V usage is TRBV6-4 and J usage is TRBJ2-5; possible D gene TRBD2, 6 bases. The CDR3 consists of 13 residues. Germline-derived CDR1 and CDR2 are MRHNA and SNTAGT. The ends were cut back, 2 bases at V and 4 bases at J, with 8 bases in the middle. The DNA of the CDR3 is TGTGCCAGCAGTGACAACGGGGGAGAGACCCAGTACTTC. Its translation: CASSDNGGETQYF.